These 11 T cell receptor beta chains were sequenced from one sample in a study of untreated major depressive disorder. Some clones are missing from TCRdb's copy, which holds only in-frame ones; the method was immunoSEQ multiplex PCR. The sample holds tens of thousands of clones; roughly 93% are singletons and the top ten take 0.25% to 0.35%. Sequenced input: CD4+ T cells from PBMCs. The source of these receptors is a young man in good health.

This chain uses TRBV6-1 with TRBJ2-2; D is possibly TRBD2 (6 bases). CDR1 is MNHNS and CDR2 is SASEGT in the germline V gene. Trimming left V 3 bases short and J 7 bases short, with 15 bases between. The CDR3 spans 15 residues. The CDR3 DNA sequence: TGTGCCAGCAGTGAGTCACTAGCTCTGATCGGGGAGCTGTTTTTT. Translating it yields CASSESLALIGELFF.

The V gene is TRBV4-3, the J gene TRBJ2-1; 10 positions agree with TRBD2. V was pared by 1 base and J by 8 bases, with 5 bases of the junction left unmatched. From germline, CDR1 is LGHNA and CDR2 YSLEER. CDR3 length: 15 residues. Here the CDR3 reads CASSQGLAGDHEQFF. The CDR3, as DNA: TGCGCCAGCAGCCAAGGGCTAGCGGGAGACCATGAGCAGTTCTTC.

This chain links TRBV29-1 with TRBJ2-5; 8 nucleotides agree with TRBD1. V shed 4 bases, J shed 2 bases, and the junction held 3 bases outside the gene matches. This CDR3 is 13 amino acids long. Germline CDR1 is SQVTM and CDR2 is ANQGSEA. CDR3 sequence reads: CSVGGQAQETQYF. The CDR3 DNA follows: TGCAGCGTTGGGGGACAGGCACAAGAGACCCAGTACTTC.

The chain combines TRBV7-3 with TRBJ2-1; 13 bases map to TRBD2. This CDR3 region has 15 residues. The J segment lost 4 bases and the V segment lost 5 bases, leaving 2 bases of the junction unmatched. CDR1 SGHTA and CDR2 FQGTGA come from the germline V gene. The CDR3 here is CASSPTSGRYNEQFF. The CDR3 DNA reads TGTGCCAGCAGCCCGACTAGCGGGAGGTACAATGAGCAGTTCTTC.

V and J are TRBV15 and TRBJ2-7; 10 bases are a match to TRBD2. The germline gives CDR1 LNHNV, CDR2 YYDKDF (reference sequence). The trim removed 5 bases at V and 2 bases at J, leaving 3 bases unmatched. This CDR3 spans 14 amino acids. The CDR3 DNA reads as TGTGCCACCAGCCGACTAGCGGGTGCCTACGAGCAGTACTTC. Its translation is CATSRLAGAYEQYF.

The genes are TRBV11-2 and TRBJ1-2; no clear D. V gave up 1 base and J gave up 3 bases, with 18 bases separating them. Germline V CDR1 and CDR2: SGHAT, FQNNGV. The length of the CDR3 is 17 residues. CDR3 coding DNA: TGTGCCAGCAGCTTAGTGGTAGGGAGGGCTTCGGACTATGGCTACACCTTC. Its protein product is CASSLVVGRASDYGYTF.

This clone was seen once. CDR3: CASTRGGEGYGYTF. The CDR3 DNA reads TGTGCCAGCACCCGAGGGGGGGAAGGCTATGGCTACACCTTC. The chain has TRBV7-2 and TRBJ1-2; the D gene is possibly TRBD1 (6 bases). V lost 7 bases to trimming and J lost 4 bases, with 16 bases between them. CDR3 size: 14 residues. Germline V lookup: CDR1 SGHTA, CDR2 FQGNSA.

CDR3 protein: CASSPTSGAPLNEQFF. CDR3 coding DNA: TGTGCCAGCAGTCCCACTAGCGGGGCCCCTTTGAATGAGCAGTTCTTC. The chain has TRBV6-6 and TRBJ2-1; 10 nucleotides match TRBD2. Germline lookup yields CDR1 MNHNY and CDR2 SVGAGI (reference sequence). J was trimmed by 7 bases and V by 5 bases; bases with no gene match: 11. CDR3 length equals 16 residues.

The chain recombines TRBV7-3 with TRBJ2-2, with D perhaps assigned TRBD1 or TRBD2 (5 bases each). Trimming cost V 4 bases and J 5 bases, with 17 bases left between them. CDR3 length: 16 residues. Germline CDR1 and CDR2: SGHTA and FQGTGA. The CDR3 loop reads CASSYQLGVGTGELFF. CDR3 sequence (DNA): TGTGCCAGCAGCTACCAACTGGGGGTGGGGACCGGGGAGCTGTTTTTT.

The J gene is TRBJ2-1, the V gene TRBV19; the D is unclear. The germline CDR1 and CDR2 sequences are LNHDA and SQIVND (reference sequence). V was clipped by 6 bases and J by 2 bases, with 5 bases between them. This CDR3 comprises 12 residues. The chain's CDR3 is CASSPTYNEQFF. CDR3 bases: TGTGCCAGTAGCCCCACCTACAATGAGCAGTTCTTC. Based on the CDR3 plus reference TRBV19 and TRBJ2-1, the full variable domain is DGGITQSPKYLFRKEGQNVTLSCEQNLNHDAMYWYRQDPGQGLRLIYYSQIVNDFQKGDIAEGYSVSREKKESFPLTVTSAQKNPTAFYLCASSPTYNEQFFGPGTRLTVL.

V gene TRBV5-1 combines with J gene TRBJ2-2, with 9 bases that match TRBD1. V lost 4 bases to trimming and J lost 5 bases; unmatched junction nucleotides: 3. CDR3 length: 14 amino acids. Germline V gene lookup returns CDR1 SGHRS and CDR2 YFSETQ. The CDR3 DNA is TGCGCCAGCAGCCGGACAGGGGAGACCGGGGAGCTGTTTTTT. This codes for CASSRTGETGELFF.